This TCR beta chain was sequenced for a study of blood T cells in healthy people across ages. The CDR3 spans 14 residues. CDR1 is SGHTA, CDR2 FQGTGA, per germline. V gave up 5 bases and J gave up 9 bases; unmatched junction bases: 4. PBMCs, at least 7 million per sample, were isolated. This clonotype was detected many times. Together with a sample-barcoded 5' primer, a J-beta primer mix was included in a second PCR lasting about 7 to 11 cycles. Every sample returned 2.5 million or more CDR3-containing paired-end reads. TCRdb itself ran the 5' RACE reads through MiXCR, one entry per CDR3 protein. This sample carries roughly 1,800,000 distinct CDR3 sequences, roughly 49% of them seen once, and the ten largest clones take less than 2.5%.

This chain joins TRBV7-3 and TRBJ2-5; 15 positions match TRBD2. The source material was blood. The receptor was derived from a woman in her forties in good health. This CDR3 is CASSAGLAGGPQYF. CDR3 nucleotide sequence: TGTGCCAGCAGCGCGGGACTAGCGGGGGGCCCCCAGTACTTC.